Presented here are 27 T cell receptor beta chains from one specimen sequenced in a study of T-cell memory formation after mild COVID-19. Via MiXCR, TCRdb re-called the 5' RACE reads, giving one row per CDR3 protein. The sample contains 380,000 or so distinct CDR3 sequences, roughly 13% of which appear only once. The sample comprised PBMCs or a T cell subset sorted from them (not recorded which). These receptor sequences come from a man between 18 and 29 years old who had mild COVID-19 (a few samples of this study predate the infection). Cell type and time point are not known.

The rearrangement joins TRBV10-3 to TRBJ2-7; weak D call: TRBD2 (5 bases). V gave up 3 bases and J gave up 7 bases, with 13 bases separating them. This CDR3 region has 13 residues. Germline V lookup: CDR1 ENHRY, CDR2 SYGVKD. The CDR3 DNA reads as TGTGCCATCAGTGACTACCTGCGAGGGGAGCAGTACGTC. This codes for CAISDYLRGEQYV.

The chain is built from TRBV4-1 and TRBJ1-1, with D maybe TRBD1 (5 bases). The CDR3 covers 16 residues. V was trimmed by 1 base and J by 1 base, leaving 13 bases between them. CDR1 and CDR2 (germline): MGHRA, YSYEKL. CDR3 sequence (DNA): TGCGCCAGCAGCCAAGTCCCGGGGGACCAGAACACTGAAGCTTTCTTT. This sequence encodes CASSQVPGDQNTEAFF.

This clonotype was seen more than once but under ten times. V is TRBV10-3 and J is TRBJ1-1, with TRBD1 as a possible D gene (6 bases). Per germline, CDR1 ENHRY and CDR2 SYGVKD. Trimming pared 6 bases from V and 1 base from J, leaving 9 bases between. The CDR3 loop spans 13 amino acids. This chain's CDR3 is CAISQGRNTEAFF. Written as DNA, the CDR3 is TGTGCCATCAGCCAGGGGCGGAACACTGAAGCTTTCTTT.

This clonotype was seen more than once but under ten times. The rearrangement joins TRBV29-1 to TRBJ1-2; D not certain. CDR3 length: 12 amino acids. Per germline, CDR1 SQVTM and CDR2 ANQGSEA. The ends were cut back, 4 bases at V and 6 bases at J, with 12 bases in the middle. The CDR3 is CSVASLRDGYTF. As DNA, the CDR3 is TGCAGCGTTGCTTCACTTAGGGATGGCTACACCTTC.

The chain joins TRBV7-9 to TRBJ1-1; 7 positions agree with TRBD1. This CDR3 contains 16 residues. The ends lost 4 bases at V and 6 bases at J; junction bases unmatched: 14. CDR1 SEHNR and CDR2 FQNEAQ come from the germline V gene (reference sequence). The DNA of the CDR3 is TGTGCCAGCAGCTCCCACACATACAAAACAGGGGCTGAAGCTTTCTTT. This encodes CASSSHTYKTGAEAFF.

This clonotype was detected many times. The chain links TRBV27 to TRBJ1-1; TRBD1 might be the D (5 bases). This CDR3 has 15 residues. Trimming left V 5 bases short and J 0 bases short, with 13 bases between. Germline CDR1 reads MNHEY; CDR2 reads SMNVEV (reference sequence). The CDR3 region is CASSRSGTMNTEAFF. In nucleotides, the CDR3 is TGTGCCAGCAGTAGGAGCGGGACCATGAACACTGAAGCTTTCTTT.

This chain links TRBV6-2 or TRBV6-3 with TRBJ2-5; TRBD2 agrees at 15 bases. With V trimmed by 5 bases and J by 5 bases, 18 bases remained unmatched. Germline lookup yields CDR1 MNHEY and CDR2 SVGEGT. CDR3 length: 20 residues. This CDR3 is CASSALGTSGGRPGRETQYF. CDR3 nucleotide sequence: TGTGCCAGCAGTGCCCTCGGGACTAGCGGGGGGCGCCCGGGACGGGAGACCCAGTACTTC.

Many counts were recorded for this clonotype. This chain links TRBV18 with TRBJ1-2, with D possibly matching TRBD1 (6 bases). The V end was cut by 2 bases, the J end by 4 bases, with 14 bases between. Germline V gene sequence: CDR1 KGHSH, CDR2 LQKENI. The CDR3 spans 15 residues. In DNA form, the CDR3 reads TGTGCCAGCTCACCAACTAGAGGACAGCTCTATGGCTACACCTTC. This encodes CASSPTRGQLYGYTF.

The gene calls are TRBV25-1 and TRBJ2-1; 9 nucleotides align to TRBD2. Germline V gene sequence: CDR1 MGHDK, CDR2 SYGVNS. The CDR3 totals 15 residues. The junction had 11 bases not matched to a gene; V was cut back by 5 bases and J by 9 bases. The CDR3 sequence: CASSRGRGGAFEQFF. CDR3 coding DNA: TGTGCCAGCAGTAGGGGGCGCGGGGGGGCCTTTGAGCAGTTCTTC.

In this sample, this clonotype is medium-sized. In DNA, the CDR3 is TGTGCCAGCAGCTTAGAACACCCTTGGACTAGCGGGGGGGGTTTTCTCGATGAGCAGTTCTTC. It encodes CASSLEHPWTSGGGFLDEQFF. This rearrangement joins TRBV7-2 to TRBJ2-1; 15 nucleotides match TRBD2. CDR1 SGHTA and CDR2 FQGNSA come from the germline V gene. The CDR3 is made up of 21 amino acids. Trimming at V came to 1 base and at J to 8 bases, leaving 18 bases not matched to a gene.

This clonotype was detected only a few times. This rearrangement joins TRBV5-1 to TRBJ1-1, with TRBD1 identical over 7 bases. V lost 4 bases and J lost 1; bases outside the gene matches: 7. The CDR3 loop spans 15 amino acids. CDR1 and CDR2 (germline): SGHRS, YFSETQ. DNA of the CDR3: TGCGCCAGCAGCCCGCAGACAGGGTGGAACACTGAAGCTTTCTTT. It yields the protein CASSPQTGWNTEAFF.

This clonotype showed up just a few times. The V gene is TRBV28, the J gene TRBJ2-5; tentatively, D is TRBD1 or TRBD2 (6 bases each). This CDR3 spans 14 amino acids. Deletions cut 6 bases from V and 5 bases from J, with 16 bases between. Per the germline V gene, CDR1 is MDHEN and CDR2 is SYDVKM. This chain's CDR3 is CASSTGATRETQYF. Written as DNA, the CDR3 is TGTGCCAGCAGCACGGGGGCCACCAGGGAGACCCAGTACTTC.

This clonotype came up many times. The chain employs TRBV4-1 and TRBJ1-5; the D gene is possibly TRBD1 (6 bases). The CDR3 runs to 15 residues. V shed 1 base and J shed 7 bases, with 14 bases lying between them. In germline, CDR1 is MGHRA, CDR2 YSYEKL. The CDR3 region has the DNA TGCGCCAGCAGCCAAGGGTACAGGGATGGACAGCCCCAGCATTTT. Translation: CASSQGYRDGQPQHF.

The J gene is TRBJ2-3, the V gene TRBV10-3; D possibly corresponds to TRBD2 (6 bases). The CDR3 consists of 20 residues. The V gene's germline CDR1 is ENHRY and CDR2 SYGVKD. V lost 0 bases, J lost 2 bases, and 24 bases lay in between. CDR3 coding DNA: TGTGCCATCAGTGAGTCGATTGATGGGGCTGCGGGGCACTACACAGATACGCAGTATTTT. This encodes CAISESIDGAAGHYTDTQYF.

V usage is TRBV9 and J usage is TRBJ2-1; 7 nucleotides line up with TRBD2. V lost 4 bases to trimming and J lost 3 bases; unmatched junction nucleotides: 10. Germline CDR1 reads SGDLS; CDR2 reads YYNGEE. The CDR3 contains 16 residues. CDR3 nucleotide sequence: TGTGCCAGCAGCCTTAGAGGGCGGGGGAGCTACAATGAGCAGTTCTTC. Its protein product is CASSLRGRGSYNEQFF.

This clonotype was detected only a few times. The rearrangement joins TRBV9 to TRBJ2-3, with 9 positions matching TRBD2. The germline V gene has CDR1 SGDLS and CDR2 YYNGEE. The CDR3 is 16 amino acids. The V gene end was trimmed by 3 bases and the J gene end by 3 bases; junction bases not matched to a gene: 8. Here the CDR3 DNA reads TGTGCCAGCAGCGGAGGCGGGGGGGCCACAACAGATACGCAGTATTTT. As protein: CASSGGGGATTDTQYF.

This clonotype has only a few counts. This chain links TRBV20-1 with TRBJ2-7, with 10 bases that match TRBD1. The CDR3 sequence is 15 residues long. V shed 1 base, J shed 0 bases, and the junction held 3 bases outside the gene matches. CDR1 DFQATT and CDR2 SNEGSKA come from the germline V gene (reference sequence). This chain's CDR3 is CSARGTGGFSYEQYF. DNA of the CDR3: TGCAGTGCTAGAGGGACAGGGGGTTTCTCCTACGAGCAGTACTTC.

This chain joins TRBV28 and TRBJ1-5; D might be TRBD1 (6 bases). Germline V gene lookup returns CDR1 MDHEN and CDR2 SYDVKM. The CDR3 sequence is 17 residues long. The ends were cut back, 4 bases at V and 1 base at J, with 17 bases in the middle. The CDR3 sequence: CASSSHKWGASNQPQHF. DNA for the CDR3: TGTGCCAGCAGTTCCCACAAGTGGGGGGCGAGCAATCAGCCCCAGCATTTT.

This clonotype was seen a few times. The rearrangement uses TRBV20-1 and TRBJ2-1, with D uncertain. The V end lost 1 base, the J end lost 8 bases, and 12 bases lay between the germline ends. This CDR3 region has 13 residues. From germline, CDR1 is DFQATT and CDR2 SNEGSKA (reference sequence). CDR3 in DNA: TGCAGTGCTAGAGCCCCTAGGATCTATGAGCAGTTCTTC. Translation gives CSARAPRIYEQFF.

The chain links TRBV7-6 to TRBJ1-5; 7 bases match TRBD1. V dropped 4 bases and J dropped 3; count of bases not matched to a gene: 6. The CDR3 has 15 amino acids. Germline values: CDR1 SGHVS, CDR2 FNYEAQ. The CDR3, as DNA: TGTGCCAGCAGCTCACGACAGGGTTTCAATCAGCCCCAGCATTTT. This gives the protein CASSSRQGFNQPQHF.

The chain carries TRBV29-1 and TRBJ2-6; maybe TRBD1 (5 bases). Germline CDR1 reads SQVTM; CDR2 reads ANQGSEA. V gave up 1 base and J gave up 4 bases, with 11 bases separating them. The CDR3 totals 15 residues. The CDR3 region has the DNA TGCAGCGTTGAAGGTGGCAGGGCCGGGGCCAACGTCCTGACTTTC. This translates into CSVEGGRAGANVLTF.

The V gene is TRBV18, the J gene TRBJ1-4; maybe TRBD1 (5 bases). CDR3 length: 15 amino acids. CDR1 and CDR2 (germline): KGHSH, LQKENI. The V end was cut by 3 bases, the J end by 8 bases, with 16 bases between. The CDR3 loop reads CASSPRTLQGEKLFF. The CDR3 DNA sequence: TGTGCCAGCTCACCCCGGACACTGCAAGGCGAAAAACTGTTTTTT.

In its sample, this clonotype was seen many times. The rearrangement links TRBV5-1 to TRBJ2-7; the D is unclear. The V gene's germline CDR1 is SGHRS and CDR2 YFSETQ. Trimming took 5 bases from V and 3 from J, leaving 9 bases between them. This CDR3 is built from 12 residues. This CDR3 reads CASSIPSYEQYF. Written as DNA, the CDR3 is TGCGCCAGCAGTATCCCGAGCTACGAGCAGTACTTC.

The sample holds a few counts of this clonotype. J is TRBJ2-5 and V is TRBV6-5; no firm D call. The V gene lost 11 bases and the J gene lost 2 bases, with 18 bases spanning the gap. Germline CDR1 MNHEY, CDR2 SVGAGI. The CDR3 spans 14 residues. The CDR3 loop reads CASRFGPGQETQYF. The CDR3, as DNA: TGTGCCTCCCGGTTCGGTCCCGGTCAAGAGACCCAGTACTTC.

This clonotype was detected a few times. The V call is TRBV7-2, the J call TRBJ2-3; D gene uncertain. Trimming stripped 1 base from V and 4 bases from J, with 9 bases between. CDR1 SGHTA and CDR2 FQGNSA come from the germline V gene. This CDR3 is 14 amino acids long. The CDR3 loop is CASSLDLRSDTQYF. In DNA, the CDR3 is TGTGCCAGCAGCTTAGATCTGAGGTCAGATACGCAGTATTTT.

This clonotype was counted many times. Written as DNA, the CDR3 is TGCAGCGGGATGGACACTGAAGCTTTCTTT. This codes for CSGMDTEAFF. The rearrangement joins TRBV29-1 to TRBJ1-1; no definite D call. The CDR3 sequence is 10 residues long. Germline assignment: CDR1 SQVTM and CDR2 ANQGSEA. Deletions cut 7 bases from V and 3 bases from J, with 6 bases between.

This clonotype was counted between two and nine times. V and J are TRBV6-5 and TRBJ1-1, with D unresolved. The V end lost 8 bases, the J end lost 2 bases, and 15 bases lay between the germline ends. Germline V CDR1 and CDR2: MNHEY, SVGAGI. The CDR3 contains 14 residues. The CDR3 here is CASRPVGGNTEAFF. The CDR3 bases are TGTGCCAGCCGGCCCGTCGGTGGAAACACTGAAGCTTTCTTT.